The 20 T cell receptor beta chains listed next were all sequenced from one sample in a study of PD-L1 blockade in urothelial cancer. Some clones are missing from TCRdb's copy, which holds only in-frame ones; the method was immunoSEQ multiplex PCR. The table shows tens of thousands of clones, with more than 75% occurring only once. The sample in question was PBMCs, obtained around atezolizumab (anti-PD-L1) treatment. The receptors were sampled from a man in his sixties or seventies with urothelial cancer.

The chain has TRBV9 and TRBJ2-7, with a weak D call TRBD1 (6 bases). Germline V gives CDR1 SGDLS, CDR2 YYNGEE. The CDR3 has 15 amino acids. V shed 2 bases and J shed 2 bases, with 14 bases lying between them. CDR3 coding DNA: TGTGCCAGCAGCGTTCGAACAGGGCCCCCCTACGAGCAGTACTTC. Amino acid sequence: CASSVRTGPPYEQYF. The full variable domain, completed using reference TRBV9 and TRBJ2-7, is DSGVTQTPKHLITATGQRVTLRCSPRSGDLSVYWYQQSLDQGLQFLIQYYNGEERAKGNILERFSAQQFPDLHSELNLSSLELGDSALYFCASSVRTGPPYEQYFGPGTRLTVT.

The J gene is TRBJ1-1, the V gene TRBV7-9, with 7 bases aligning to TRBD1. Germline trimming cut 3 bases from V and 5 bases from J; bases unmatched to any gene: 3. This CDR3 spans 13 amino acids. CDR1 is SEHNR and CDR2 is FQNEAQ in the germline V gene (reference sequence). The CDR3 protein is CASSLKGATEAFF. DNA for the CDR3: TGTGCCAGCAGCTTGAAGGGGGCGACTGAAGCTTTCTTT.

The chain combines TRBV6-1 with TRBJ2-2, with a weak D call TRBD1 (6 bases). CDR1 and CDR2 (germline): MNHNS, SASEGT. Trimming removed 5 bases from V and 6 bases from J, with 10 bases in between. The CDR3 extends over 13 amino acids. The CDR3 DNA reads as TGTGCCAGCAGTCCCCACAGGGCCGGGGAGCTGTTTTTT. This sequence encodes CASSPHRAGELFF.

V is TRBV9 and J is TRBJ2-1, with a possible D match to TRBD1 (6 bases). Germline V CDR1 and CDR2: SGDLS, YYNGEE. CDR3 length: 15 amino acids. Trimming pared 4 bases from V and 3 bases from J, leaving 14 bases between. CDR3 residues: CASSPIDRFYNEQFF. CDR3 DNA sequence: TGTGCCAGCAGCCCTATAGACAGGTTCTACAATGAGCAGTTCTTC.

This clone was detected only a few times. This sequence joins TRBV19 and TRBJ2-3; 13 nucleotides align to TRBD2. Germline CDR1 LNHDA, CDR2 SQIVND (reference sequence). The CDR3 has 17 residues. Germline trimming cut 4 bases from V and 6 bases from J; bases unmatched to any gene: 10. The CDR3 reads CASSTRTSGGAVDTQYF. CDR3 coding DNA: TGTGCCAGTAGTACTAGGACTAGCGGGGGTGCTGTGGATACGCAGTATTTT.

The chain joins TRBV14 to TRBJ2-3; the match to TRBD2 covers 11 bases. With 3 bases clipped from V and 2 bases from J, the junction kept 4 bases outside the gene matches. Germline V gives CDR1 SGHDN, CDR2 FVKESK. The CDR3 runs 16 residues. CDR3: CASSHRLAGNTDTQYF. The CDR3, as DNA: TGTGCCAGCAGCCATAGACTAGCGGGAAACACAGATACGCAGTATTTT.

The chain carries TRBV19 and TRBJ1-1; D possibly corresponds to TRBD1 (5 bases). V gave up 3 bases and J gave up 0 bases, with 11 bases separating them. Germline V gene data show CDR1 as LNHDA and CDR2 as SQIVND (reference sequence). The CDR3 has 15 residues. The CDR3 is CASSIQGPMNTEAFF. The CDR3, as DNA: TGTGCCAGTAGTATCCAGGGCCCCATGAACACTGAAGCTTTCTTT.

V and J are TRBV9 and TRBJ1-5; D is uncertain. The CDR3 is made up of 13 amino acids. Germline V lookup: CDR1 SGDLS, CDR2 YYNGEE. Trimming cost V 0 bases and J 11 bases, with 12 bases left between them. CDR3 protein: CASSVDQDSSQHF. CDR3 sequence (DNA): TGTGCCAGCAGCGTAGATCAGGACTCGTCCCAGCATTTT.

The chain joins TRBV4-2 to TRBJ2-5; 8 nucleotides agree with TRBD2. The V segment lost 1 base and the J segment 5 bases; nucleotides outside the gene matches: 12. Per germline, CDR1 LGHNA and CDR2 YNFKEQ. The CDR3 spans 17 residues. CDR3: CASSQASSGRGLETQYF. As DNA, the CDR3 is TGTGCCAGCAGCCAAGCTTCCAGCGGGAGAGGGTTGGAGACCCAGTACTTC.

The rearrangement uses TRBV15 and TRBJ2-7; TRBD2 aligns across 7 bases. Germline CDR1 and CDR2: LNHNV and YYDKDF (reference sequence). This CDR3 comprises 14 residues. The junction had 4 bases not matched to a gene; V was cut back by 0 bases and J by 5 bases. The CDR3 loop is CATSRDRLANEQYF. The DNA of the CDR3 is TGTGCCACCAGCAGAGACCGACTAGCTAACGAGCAGTACTTC.

J is TRBJ1-2 and V is TRBV6-1; D is ambiguous. CDR1 is MNHNS, CDR2 SASEGT, per germline. Trimming took 5 bases from V and 3 from J, leaving 7 bases between them. This CDR3 is 12 amino acids long. This chain's CDR3 is CASSNGDYGYTF. Written as DNA, the CDR3 is TGTGCCAGCAGTAACGGTGACTATGGCTACACCTTC.

This chain links TRBV6-5 with TRBJ2-5; 12 bases are a match to TRBD2. The V segment lost 1 base and the J segment 4 bases; nucleotides outside the gene matches: 4. The CDR3 length is 16 residues. Germline values: CDR1 MNHEY, CDR2 SVGAGI. The CDR3 region is CASSYWASGRGETQYF. The DNA of the CDR3 is TGTGCCAGCAGTTACTGGGCTAGCGGGAGGGGAGAGACCCAGTACTTC.

Concerning this clone itself: The junction differs from germline at one of its ends, possibly a read error. The gene calls are TRBV11-1 and TRBJ1-2; D is possibly TRBD1 (5 bases). CDR3 length: 16 residues. Germline loops: CDR1 SGHAT, CDR2 FQDESV (reference sequence). In nucleotides, the CDR3 is TGTGCCAGCAGCTTAAGGGGTCGAGCCTCTAAGTATGGCTACACCTTC. Protein sequence: CASSLRGRASKYGYTF.

The CDR3 region has the DNA TGCGCCAGCAGCTTGGCTGCAGGGAAGAACACTGAAGCTTTCTTT. As protein: CASSLAAGKNTEAFF. The chain is built from TRBV5-1 and TRBJ1-1, with D maybe TRBD1 (5 bases). Germline V gene data show CDR1 as SGHRS and CDR2 as YFSETQ. The V gene lost 0 bases and the J gene lost 1 base, with 10 bases spanning the gap. The CDR3 has 15 residues. The variable domain in full, with the rest retrieved from reference TRBV5-1 and TRBJ1-1, is KAGVTQTPRYLIKTRGQQVTLSCSPISGHRSVSWYQQTPGQGLQFLFEYFSETQRNKGNFPGRFSGRQFSNSRSEMNVSTLELGDSALYLCASSLAAGKNTEAFFGQGTRLTVV.

The chain has TRBV10-3 and TRBJ1-5; 8 positions agree with TRBD1. Germline trimming cut 6 bases from V and 7 bases from J; bases unmatched to any gene: 8. This CDR3 comprises 14 residues. Germline V gives CDR1 ENHRY, CDR2 SYGVKD. The CDR3 DNA reads TGTGCCATCAGCCCACAGGGGGGAGAACAGCCCCAGCATTTT. Amino acid sequence: CAISPQGGEQPQHF.

This chain connects TRBV9 to TRBJ2-2; TRBD2 might be the D (6 bases). Germline V gene lookup returns CDR1 SGDLS and CDR2 YYNGEE. V was clipped by 7 bases and J by 3 bases, with 19 bases between them. The CDR3 runs to 16 residues. This chain's CDR3 is CASGPPGGVHTGELFF. The CDR3 DNA is TGTGCCAGCGGCCCTCCCGGGGGAGTACACACCGGGGAGCTGTTTTTT.

This chain uses TRBV9 with TRBJ1-3; 9 bases map to TRBD1. V lost 4 bases and J lost 3; bases outside the gene matches: 5. Germline CDR1 is SGDLS and CDR2 is YYNGEE. The CDR3 totals 15 residues. CDR3 loop: CASSPGGQGGNTIYF. The CDR3 nucleotides are TGTGCCAGCAGCCCCGGGGGACAGGGTGGAAACACCATATATTTT.

J is TRBJ2-5 and V is TRBV5-4, with TRBD2 matching over 8 bases. This CDR3 has 15 amino acids. The V gene end was trimmed by 0 bases and the J gene end by 5 bases; junction bases not matched to a gene: 6. Germline V gives CDR1 SGHNT, CDR2 YYREEE (reference sequence). CDR3 in DNA: TGTGCCAGCAGCTTGGGGGCCGGGAGGGATGAGACCCAGTACTTC. Encoded protein: CASSLGAGRDETQYF.

A single count supports this clone. The CDR3: CASSSFLAGSTDTQYF. As DNA, the CDR3 is TGTGCCAGCAGTTCCTTCCTAGCGGGGAGCACAGATACGCAGTATTTT. The chain recombines TRBV6-5 with TRBJ2-3; the match to TRBD2 covers 9 bases. V trimming: 4 bases; J trimming: 0 bases; junction bases outside the gene matches: 5. Germline V gives CDR1 MNHEY, CDR2 SVGAGI. This CDR3 region has 16 residues.

The chain has TRBV28 and TRBJ1-4, with D unclear. The V gene's germline CDR1 is MDHEN and CDR2 SYDVKM. CDR3 size: 12 residues. V lost 7 bases and J lost 11, with 14 bases in between. CDR3 coding DNA: TGTGCCAGCACAGTCAGGCTTGGTAAACTGTTTTTT. Encoded protein: CASTVRLGKLFF.